The subject of this entry is one T cell receptor beta chain. Its antigen is still unknown. Repertoires were generated with immunoSEQ multiplex PCR, while TCRdb's copy carries only in-frame clones and drops some. The data show about 110,000 clones, 89% seen once. This entry comes from a study of T cell responses to AZD1222 COVID-19 vaccine. Germline V gene lookup returns CDR1 SQVTM and CDR2 ANQGSEA. The CDR3 is made up of 14 amino acids. The germline V and J ends were trimmed by 5 bases and 1 base, with 14 bases remaining between them. Findings and limits, study-wide: A rise in Spike-specific TCR breadth and depth followed two AZD1222 doses. Dominant at 160-218 and 743-854, vaccine-associated CD4 TCRs also spanned spike. Clonal diversity was possibly underestimated; the donors were predominantly white British and more often female.

The sequence derives from an adult in good health. This sequence joins TRBV29-1 and TRBJ1-1; tentative D call: TRBD1 (6 bases). The sample was peripheral blood, taken on day 0 of MenACWY control vaccination. CDR3 loop: CSVHREGENTEAFF. DNA of the CDR3: TGCAGCGTTCACAGGGAAGGGGAGAACACTGAAGCTTTCTTT.